This T cell receptor (beta chain) was retrieved from a study of graft-versus-host responses after intestinal transplantation. Study-wide background: Grafts were multivisceral, liver-intestinal, or isolated intestinal.

TCRdb's table, derived via immunoSEQ multiplex PCR, lists solely in-frame clones and lacks some. The sample has 15,000 to 20,000 clones, around 38% seen once. The germline CDR1 and CDR2 sequences are MNHNY and SVGAGI (reference sequence). J gave up 10 bases and V 2 bases, and 12 bases lay outside the gene matches. CDR3 size: 16 residues. Study-level results: Among circulating GvH clones, peak levels were associated with early post-transplant declines in HvG clones.

The sample in question was alloreactive CD4+ T cells from a mixed lymphocyte reaction culture, obtained before intestinal transplant. Stated subset: CFSE-low proliferating T cells sorted from roughly 6-day pre-transplant mixed lymphocyte reaction (GvH or HvG direction). This sequence joins TRBV6-6 and TRBJ2-1, with 9 nucleotides matching TRBD2. This TCR came from a human patient who received an intestinal transplant. CDR3 loop: CASSYGLASGVGEQFF. Written as DNA, the CDR3 is TGTGCCAGCAGTTACGGCTTGGCTAGCGGGGTGGGAGAGCAGTTCTTC.